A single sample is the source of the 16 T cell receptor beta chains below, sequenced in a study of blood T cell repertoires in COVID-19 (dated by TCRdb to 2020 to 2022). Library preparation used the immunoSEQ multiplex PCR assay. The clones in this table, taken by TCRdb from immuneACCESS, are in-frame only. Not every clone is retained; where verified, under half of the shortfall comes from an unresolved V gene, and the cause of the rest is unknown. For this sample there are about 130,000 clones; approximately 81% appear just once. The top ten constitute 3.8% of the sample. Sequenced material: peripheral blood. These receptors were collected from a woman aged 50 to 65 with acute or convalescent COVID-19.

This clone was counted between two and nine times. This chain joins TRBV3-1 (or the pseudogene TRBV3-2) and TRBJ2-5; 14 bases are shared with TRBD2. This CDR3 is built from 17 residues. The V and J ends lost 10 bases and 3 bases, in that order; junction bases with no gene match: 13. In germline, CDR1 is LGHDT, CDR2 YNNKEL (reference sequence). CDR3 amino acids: CATKGTSGRGGKETQYF. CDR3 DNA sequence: TGTGCCACTAAAGGGACTAGCGGGAGAGGGGGGAAAGAGACCCAGTACTTC.

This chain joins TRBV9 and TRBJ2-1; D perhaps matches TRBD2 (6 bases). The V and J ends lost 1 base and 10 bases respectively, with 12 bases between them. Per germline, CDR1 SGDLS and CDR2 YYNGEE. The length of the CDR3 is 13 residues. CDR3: CASSVSSDEEQFF. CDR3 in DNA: TGTGCCAGCAGCGTATCTAGCGACGAGGAGCAGTTCTTC. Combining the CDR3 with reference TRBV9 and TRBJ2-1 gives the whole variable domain DSGVTQTPKHLITATGQRVTLRCSPRSGDLSVYWYQQSLDQGLQFLIQYYNGEERAKGNILERFSAQQFPDLHSELNLSSLELGDSALYFCASSVSSDEEQFFGPGTRLTVL.

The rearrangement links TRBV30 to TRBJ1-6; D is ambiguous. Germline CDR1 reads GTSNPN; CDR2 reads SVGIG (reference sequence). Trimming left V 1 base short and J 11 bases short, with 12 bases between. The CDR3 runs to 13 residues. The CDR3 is CAWSGGSGAPLHF. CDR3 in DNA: TGTGCCTGGAGTGGAGGGTCGGGTGCACCCCTCCACTTT.

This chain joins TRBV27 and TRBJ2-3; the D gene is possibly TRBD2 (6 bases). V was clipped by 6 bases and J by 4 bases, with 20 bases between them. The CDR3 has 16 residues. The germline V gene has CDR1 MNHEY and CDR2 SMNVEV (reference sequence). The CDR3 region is CASRPTRNKPSDTQYF. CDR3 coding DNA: TGTGCCAGCAGGCCGACTAGAAACAAGCCCTCAGATACGCAGTATTTT.

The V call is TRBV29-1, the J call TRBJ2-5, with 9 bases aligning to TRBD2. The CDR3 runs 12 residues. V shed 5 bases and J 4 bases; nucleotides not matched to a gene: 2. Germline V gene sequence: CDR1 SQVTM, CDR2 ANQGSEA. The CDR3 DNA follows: TGCAGCGTTAAGACTAGCGGAGAGACCCAGTACTTC. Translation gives CSVKTSGETQYF.

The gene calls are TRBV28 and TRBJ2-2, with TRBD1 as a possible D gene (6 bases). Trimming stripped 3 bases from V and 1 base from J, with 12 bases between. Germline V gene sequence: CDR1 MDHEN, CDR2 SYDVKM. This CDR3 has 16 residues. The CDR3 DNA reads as TGTGCCAGCAGTTTCCCCTGGACAGAGAACACCGGGGAGCTGTTTTTT. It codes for CASSFPWTENTGELFF.

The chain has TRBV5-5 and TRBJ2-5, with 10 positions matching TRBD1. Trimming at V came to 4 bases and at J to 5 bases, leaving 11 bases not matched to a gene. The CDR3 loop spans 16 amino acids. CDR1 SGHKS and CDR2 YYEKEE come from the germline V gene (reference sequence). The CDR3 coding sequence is TGTGCCAGCAGCGCCTACGACAGGGGGCTCTTTGAGACCCAGTACTTC. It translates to CASSAYDRGLFETQYF. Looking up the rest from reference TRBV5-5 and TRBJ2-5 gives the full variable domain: DAGVTQSPTHLIKTRGQQVTLRCSPISGHKSVSWYQQVLGQGPQFIFQYYEKEERGRGNFPDRFSARQFPNYSSELNVNALLLGDSALYLCASSAYDRGLFETQYFGPGTRLLVL.

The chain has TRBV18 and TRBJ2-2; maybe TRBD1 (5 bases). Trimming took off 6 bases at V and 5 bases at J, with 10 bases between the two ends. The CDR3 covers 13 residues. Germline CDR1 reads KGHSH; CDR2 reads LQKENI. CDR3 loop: CASSQGRTGELFF. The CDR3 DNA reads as TGTGCCAGCTCTCAGGGTAGGACCGGGGAGCTGTTTTTT.

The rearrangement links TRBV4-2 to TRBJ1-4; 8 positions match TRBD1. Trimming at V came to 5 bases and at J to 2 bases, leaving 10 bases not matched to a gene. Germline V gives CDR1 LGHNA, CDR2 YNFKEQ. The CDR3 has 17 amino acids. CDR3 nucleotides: TGTGCCAGCAGCAGGACAGGGAGTGGAGGGACTAATGAAAAACTGTTTTTT. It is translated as CASSRTGSGGTNEKLFF.

In DNA, the CDR3 is TGTGCCAGCAGCTCCGGGACTTATAACAATCAGCCCCAGCATTTT. It translates to CASSSGTYNNQPQHF. The chain recombines TRBV7-8 with TRBJ1-5; TRBD1 might be the D (5 bases). The CDR3 runs to 15 residues. The germline V gene encodes CDR1 SGHVS and CDR2 FQNEAQ. The V end lost 4 bases, the J end lost 3 bases, and 13 bases lay between the germline ends. Complete variable domain (other parts from reference TRBV7-8 and TRBJ1-5): GAGVSQSPRYKVAKRGQDVALRCDPISGHVSLFWYQQALGQGPEFLTYFQNEAQLDKSGLPSDRFFAERPEGSVSTLKIQRTQQEDSAVYLCASSSGTYNNQPQHFGDGTRLSIL.

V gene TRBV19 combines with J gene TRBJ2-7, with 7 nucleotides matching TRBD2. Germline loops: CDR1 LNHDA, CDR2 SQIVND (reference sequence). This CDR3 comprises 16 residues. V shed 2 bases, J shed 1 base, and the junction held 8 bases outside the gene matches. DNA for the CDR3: TGTGCCAGTAGTATAAGACTAGCCCAAACGTCCTACGAGCAGTACTTC. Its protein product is CASSIRLAQTSYEQYF. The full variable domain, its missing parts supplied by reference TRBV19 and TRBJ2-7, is DGGITQSPKYLFRKEGQNVTLSCEQNLNHDAMYWYRQDPGQGLRLIYYSQIVNDFQKGDIAEGYSVSREKKESFPLTVTSAQKNPTAFYLCASSIRLAQTSYEQYFGPGTRLTVT.

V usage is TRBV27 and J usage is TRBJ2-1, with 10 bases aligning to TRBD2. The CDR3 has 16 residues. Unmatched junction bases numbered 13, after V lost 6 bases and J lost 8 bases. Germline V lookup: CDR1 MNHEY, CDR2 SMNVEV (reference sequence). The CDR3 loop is CASRTLPGLANDEQFF. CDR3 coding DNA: TGTGCCAGCAGAACCCTTCCGGGACTAGCGAACGATGAGCAGTTCTTC.

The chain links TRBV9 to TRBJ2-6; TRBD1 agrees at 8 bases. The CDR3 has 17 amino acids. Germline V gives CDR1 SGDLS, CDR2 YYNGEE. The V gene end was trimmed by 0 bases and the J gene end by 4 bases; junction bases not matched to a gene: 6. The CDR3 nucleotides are TGTGCCAGCAGCGTAGTAAGGACAGGGAGCGGGGCCAACGTCCTGACTTTC. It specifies CASSVVRTGSGANVLTF.

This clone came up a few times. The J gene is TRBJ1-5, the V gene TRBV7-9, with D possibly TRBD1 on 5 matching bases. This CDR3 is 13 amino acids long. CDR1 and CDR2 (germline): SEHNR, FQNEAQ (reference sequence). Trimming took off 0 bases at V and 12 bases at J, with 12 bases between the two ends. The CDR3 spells CASSLAVGQGQHF. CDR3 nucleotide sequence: TGTGCCAGCAGCTTAGCGGTCGGGCAGGGCCAGCATTTT.

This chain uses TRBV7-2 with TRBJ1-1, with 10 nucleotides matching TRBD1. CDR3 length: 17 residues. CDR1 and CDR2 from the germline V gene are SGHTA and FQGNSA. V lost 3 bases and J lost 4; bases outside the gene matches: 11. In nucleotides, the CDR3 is TGTGCCAGCAGCTTGAGACAGGGGGCGCTTTCGGGCACTGAAGCTTTCTTT. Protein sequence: CASSLRQGALSGTEAFF.

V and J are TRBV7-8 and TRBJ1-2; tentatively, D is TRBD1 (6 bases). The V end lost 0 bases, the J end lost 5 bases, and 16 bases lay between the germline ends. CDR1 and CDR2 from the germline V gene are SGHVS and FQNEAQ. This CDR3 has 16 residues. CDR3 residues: CASSLAVGADMYGYTF. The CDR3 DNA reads TGTGCCAGCAGCTTAGCTGTGGGGGCGGATATGTATGGCTACACCTTC.